These 30 T cell receptor beta chains were all obtained from the same sample, sequenced in a study of blood T cell repertoires in COVID-19. Using immunoSEQ multiplex PCR, the repertoire was profiled, and TCRdb retains in-frame clones only, with some absent. The sample includes roughly 130,000 clones, 87% of them seen just once. The sample was peripheral blood. All receptors come from a woman between 55 and 75 years old with acute or convalescent COVID-19.

This chain uses TRBV29-1 with TRBJ2-1; 10 nucleotides line up with TRBD2. V was clipped by 3 bases and J by 8 bases; unmatched bases: 7. Germline CDR1 SQVTM, CDR2 ANQGSEA. The CDR3 has 14 residues. The CDR3 protein is CSVDGLAGVYEQFF. CDR3 DNA: TGCAGCGTTGATGGGCTAGCGGGAGTTTATGAGCAGTTCTTC.

This sequence joins TRBV7-9 and TRBJ2-5; the match to TRBD2 covers 7 bases. In germline, CDR1 is SEHNR, CDR2 FQNEAQ (reference sequence). The junction had 4 bases not matched to a gene; V was cut back by 1 base and J by 2 bases. The length of the CDR3 is 15 residues. CDR3 sequence: CASSLVGGGQETQYF. The CDR3 region has the DNA TGTGCCAGCAGCTTAGTGGGCGGGGGACAAGAGACCCAGTACTTC. Supplemented by reference TRBV7-9 and TRBJ2-5, the full variable domain reads DTGVSQNPRHKITKRGQNVTFRCDPISEHNRLYWYRQTLGQGPEFLTYFQNEAQLEKSRLLSDRFSAERPKGSFSTLEIQRTEQGDSAMYLCASSLVGGGQETQYFGPGTRLLVL.

V usage is TRBV3-1 (or the pseudogene TRBV3-2) and J usage is TRBJ2-7, with D perhaps TRBD2 (6 bases). Per the germline V gene, CDR1 is LGHDT and CDR2 is YNNKEL (reference sequence). The CDR3 is 16 amino acids. V lost 3 bases and J lost 5, with 20 bases in between. CDR3 sequence reads: CASSQNLAVARDEQYF. CDR3 coding DNA: TGTGCCAGCAGCCAGAATTTAGCGGTCGCACGGGACGAGCAGTACTTC.

This chain links TRBV5-5 with TRBJ1-5; the D gene is possibly TRBD1 (6 bases). CDR1 is SGHKS, CDR2 YYEKEE, per germline (reference sequence). CDR3 length: 15 amino acids. With 5 bases removed from V and 0 bases from J, the gap between germline ends came to 12 bases. CDR3: CASRMDSYSNQPQHF. CDR3 coding DNA: TGTGCCAGCAGAATGGACAGCTATAGCAATCAGCCCCAGCATTTT. Together with reference TRBV5-5 and TRBJ1-5, the CDR3 gives the full variable domain: DAGVTQSPTHLIKTRGQQVTLRCSPISGHKSVSWYQQVLGQGPQFIFQYYEKEERGRGNFPDRFSARQFPNYSSELNVNALLLGDSALYLCASRMDSYSNQPQHFGDGTRLSIL.

This chain uses TRBV5-4 with TRBJ1-1, with a weak D call TRBD1 (6 bases). V was trimmed by 3 bases and J by 2 bases, leaving 20 bases between them. The CDR3 contains 17 residues. Germline V gene sequence: CDR1 SGHNT, CDR2 YYREEE (reference sequence). The CDR3 protein is CASSSSGTPLFNTEAFF. The CDR3 nucleotides read TGTGCCAGCAGCTCGTCCGGGACACCTCTTTTTAACACTGAAGCTTTCTTT. The variable domain in full, completed from reference TRBV5-4 and TRBJ1-1, reads ETGVTQSPTHLIKTRGQQVTLRCSSQSGHNTVSWYQQALGQGPQFIFQYYREEENGRGNFPPRFSGLQFPNYSSELNVNALELDDSALYLCASSSSGTPLFNTEAFFGQGTRLTVV.

V is TRBV30 and J is TRBJ1-1, with D perhaps TRBD1 (5 bases). The germline gives CDR1 GTSNPN, CDR2 SVGIG (reference sequence). CDR3 length equals 13 residues. The ends were cut back, 0 bases at V and 10 bases at J, with 15 bases in the middle. The CDR3 DNA reads TGTGCCTGGAGTGTACTTCCGGGGGAGGGAGCTTTCTTT. Translation gives CAWSVLPGEGAFF.

The chain recombines TRBV11-2 with TRBJ1-2; D gene uncertain. V was pared by 5 bases and J by 8 bases, with 12 bases between. The CDR3 is made up of 12 amino acids. CDR1 SGHAT and CDR2 FQNNGV come from the germline V gene. This CDR3 reads CASSPTGWGYTF. CDR3 coding DNA: TGTGCCAGCAGCCCCACGGGATGGGGCTACACCTTC.

The chain's CDR3 is CATGGAGRTLGNEQFF. The CDR3 region has the DNA TGTGCCACCGGGGGGGCGGGGCGAACCCTGGGAAATGAGCAGTTCTTC. V and J are TRBV24-1 and TRBJ2-1, with TRBD2 as a possible D gene (7 bases). Germline lookup yields CDR1 KGHDR and CDR2 SFDVKD. Trimming removed 9 bases from V and 7 bases from J, with 24 bases in between. CDR3 size: 16 residues.

V is TRBV11-2 and J is TRBJ1-4; 7 bases map to TRBD1. The germline CDR1 and CDR2 sequences are SGHAT and FQNNGV. The CDR3 loop spans 16 amino acids. V shed 4 bases and J 5 bases; nucleotides not matched to a gene: 10. The CDR3 DNA sequence: TGTGCCAGCAGCTGGGGACAGTCCTTTCCAAATGAAAAACTGTTTTTT. It encodes CASSWGQSFPNEKLFF.

The chain joins TRBV6-5 to TRBJ2-7; 8 nucleotides line up with TRBD1. Trimming took 5 bases from V and 5 from J; bases not matched to a gene: 8. CDR1 and CDR2 (germline): MNHEY, SVGAGI. This CDR3 has 14 amino acids. CDR3 in amino acids: CASSTRGLVNEQYF. Here the CDR3 DNA reads TGTGCCAGCAGTACCAGGGGGCTTGTGAACGAGCAGTACTTC.

This chain uses TRBV5-8 with TRBJ1-5; maybe TRBD1 (5 bases). This CDR3 contains 15 residues. Germline loops: CDR1 SGHTS, CDR2 YDEGEE. Trimming took 4 bases from V and 6 from J, leaving 17 bases between them. For the CDR3, the DNA is TGTGCCAGCAGCCGGGGTGGGGGGAGCGCTCAGCCCCAGCATTTT. Translating gives CASSRGGGSAQPQHF.

The chain combines TRBV5-1 with TRBJ1-6; D may be TRBD1 (5 bases). V was cut by 5 bases and J by 6 bases, with 15 bases left in between. This CDR3 is built from 15 residues. The germline V gene has CDR1 SGHRS and CDR2 YFSETQ. This CDR3 reads CASRAGPTSNSPLHF. In DNA, the CDR3 is TGCGCCAGCAGGGCAGGGCCGACCTCTAATTCACCCCTCCACTTT. Looking up the rest from reference TRBV5-1 and TRBJ1-6 gives the full variable domain: KAGVTQTPRYLIKTRGQQVTLSCSPISGHRSVSWYQQTPGQGLQFLFEYFSETQRNKGNFPGRFSGRQFSNSRSEMNVSTLELGDSALYLCASRAGPTSNSPLHFGNGTRLTVT.

The rearrangement joins TRBV7-3 to TRBJ1-2; D unclear. This CDR3 has 14 residues. V dropped 5 bases and J dropped 8 bases, with 18 bases sitting between them. Germline V CDR1 and CDR2: SGHTA, FQGTGA. CDR3 bases: TGTGCCAGCAGCCCAGGCGGGTCGGAAGGCGGCTACACCTTC. It codes for CASSPGGSEGGYTF. Full variable domain (rest looked up from reference TRBV7-3 and TRBJ1-2): GAGVSQTPSNKVTEKGKYVELRCDPISGHTALYWYRQSLGQGPEFLIYFQGTGAADDSGLPNDRFFAVRPEGSVSTLKIQRTERGDSAVYLCASSPGGSEGGYTFGSGTRLTVV.

The chain employs TRBV29-1 and TRBJ1-1; a possible D gene is TRBD1 (5 bases). V dropped 8 bases and J dropped 2 bases, with 12 bases sitting between them. Germline V gene sequence: CDR1 SQVTM, CDR2 ANQGSEA. There are 12 residues in the CDR3. The CDR3 sequence: CSTMTVNTEAFF. In DNA form, the CDR3 reads TGCAGCACCATGACAGTTAACACTGAAGCTTTCTTT.

The V and J genes are TRBV28 and TRBJ2-1; 11 bases are a match to TRBD2. CDR1 and CDR2 from the germline V gene are MDHEN and SYDVKM. V lost 4 bases and J lost 6; bases outside the gene matches: 8. CDR3 length: 16 residues. This chain's CDR3 is CASSSSGLAERNEQFF. As DNA, the CDR3 is TGTGCCAGCAGTTCCTCGGGACTAGCGGAGCGCAATGAGCAGTTCTTC.

CDR3 sequence: CASSPRRGADTGELFF. The CDR3 DNA reads as TGTGCCAGCTCACCCCGTCGGGGGGCGGACACCGGGGAGCTGTTTTTT. The gene calls are TRBV18 and TRBJ2-2, with D possibly being TRBD2 (7 bases). The germline CDR1 and CDR2 sequences are KGHSH and LQKENI. The CDR3 sequence is 16 residues long. V was clipped by 3 bases and J by 3 bases, with 14 bases between them.

The rearrangement joins TRBV19 to TRBJ1-1; 10 bases match TRBD1. Looked up from germline, CDR1 is LNHDA and CDR2 is SQIVND (reference sequence). After removal of 5 bases from V and 9 bases from J, the junction contained 9 bases not matched to a gene. The CDR3 has 14 residues. CDR3 residues: CASSADRGVLKAFF. CDR3 nucleotides: TGTGCCAGTAGTGCGGACAGGGGGGTTCTTAAAGCTTTCTTT.

This clone was counted a single time. The CDR3 loop reads CASSSPGGSDTEAFF. CDR3 bases: TGTGCCAGCAGTTCCCCAGGGGGGTCGGACACTGAAGCTTTCTTT. The chain couples TRBV28 to TRBJ1-1; 7 bases match TRBD1. V dropped 4 bases and J dropped 3; count of bases not matched to a gene: 8. Looked up from germline, CDR1 is MDHEN and CDR2 is SYDVKM. The CDR3 spans 15 residues.

The chain recombines TRBV24-1 with TRBJ1-2; 8 bases map to TRBD1. Germline CDR1 is KGHDR and CDR2 is SFDVKD. The trim removed 6 bases at V and 4 bases at J, leaving 6 bases unmatched. This CDR3 has 14 amino acids. The CDR3 DNA reads as TGTGCCACCAGTCCTTCAGGGGGCTCCTATGGCTACACCTTC. The encoded protein is CATSPSGGSYGYTF.

This chain uses TRBV11-2 with TRBJ2-1; 10 nucleotides align to TRBD2. This CDR3 contains 17 residues. Trimming took 0 bases from V and 1 from J; bases not matched to a gene: 3. The germline V gene has CDR1 SGHAT and CDR2 FQNNGV. The CDR3 DNA reads TGTGCCAGCAGCTTAGACGGACTAGCGGTGTCCTACAATGAGCAGTTCTTC. This encodes CASSLDGLAVSYNEQFF.

The genes are TRBV28 and TRBJ2-1; 12 nucleotides match TRBD2. Germline V gene lookup returns CDR1 MDHEN and CDR2 SYDVKM. The CDR3 loop spans 15 amino acids. J was trimmed by 7 bases and V by 6 bases; bases with no gene match: 7. CDR3 sequence: CASRLLAGGGNEQFF. The CDR3 DNA follows: TGTGCCAGCAGGCTACTAGCGGGAGGTGGGAATGAGCAGTTCTTC. Supplemented by reference TRBV28 and TRBJ2-1, the full variable domain reads DVKVTQSSRYLVKRTGEKVFLECVQDMDHENMFWYRQDPGLGLRLIYFSYDVKMKEKGDIPEGYSVSREKKERFSLILESASTNQTSMYLCASRLLAGGGNEQFFGPGTRLTVL.

The chain joins TRBV5-1 to TRBJ2-2, with a weak D call TRBD2 (6 bases). This CDR3 comprises 16 residues. V gave up 4 bases and J gave up 6 bases, with 19 bases separating them. Germline assignment: CDR1 SGHRS and CDR2 YFSETQ. Written as DNA, the CDR3 is TGCGCCAGCAGCCTCCGTAGCGGAGGCCCCCCCGGGGAGCTGTTTTTT. Its protein is CASSLRSGGPPGELFF.

J is TRBJ2-1 and V is TRBV15; weak D call: TRBD2 (6 bases). Germline-derived CDR1 and CDR2 are LNHNV and YYDKDF (reference sequence). V was trimmed by 8 bases and J by 6 bases, leaving 17 bases between them. The CDR3 has 14 amino acids. The CDR3 region is CATLSREAGNEQFF. CDR3 bases: TGTGCCACCCTCAGTCGGGAAGCGGGCAATGAGCAGTTCTTC.

This chain uses TRBV5-1 with TRBJ1-1, with no clear D. This CDR3 region has 13 residues. V lost 2 bases, J lost 4 bases, and 9 bases lay in between. The germline V gene encodes CDR1 SGHRS and CDR2 YFSETQ. CDR3 loop: CASSFLEVTEAFF. The CDR3 region has the DNA TGCGCCAGCAGCTTCCTTGAGGTCACTGAAGCTTTCTTT.

This chain uses TRBV5-1 with TRBJ2-5; 7 bases fit TRBD2. This CDR3 spans 16 amino acids. The V gene's germline CDR1 is SGHRS and CDR2 YFSETQ. V gave up 1 base and J gave up 1 base; unmatched junction bases: 7. The CDR3 loop is CASSLLGRGGQETQYF. The CDR3, as DNA: TGCGCCAGCAGCTTGCTGGGTCGCGGGGGCCAAGAGACCCAGTACTTC.

Here the CDR3 DNA reads TGTGCCTGGAGCTCGGGGGTGGGGGCCAACGTCCTGACTTTC. Translation gives CAWSSGVGANVLTF. This chain uses TRBV30 with TRBJ2-6, with a possible D match to TRBD2 (6 bases). The CDR3 length is 14 residues. Per the germline V gene, CDR1 is GTSNPN and CDR2 is SVGIG (reference sequence). Trimming removed 3 bases from V and 4 bases from J, with 10 bases in between.

The chain joins TRBV5-1 to TRBJ2-7; tentative D call: TRBD2 (5 bases). Germline V gene data show CDR1 as SGHRS and CDR2 as YFSETQ. Trimming took 0 bases from V and 4 from J, leaving 17 bases between them. The length of the CDR3 is 16 residues. The CDR3 DNA follows: TGCGCCAGCAGCTTGGAGGCCGGAACGGGATTTTACGAGCAGTACTTC. It encodes CASSLEAGTGFYEQYF.

The chain recombines TRBV5-1 with TRBJ2-5, with TRBD2 as a possible D gene (5 bases). This CDR3 has 17 amino acids. V was clipped by 0 bases and J by 5 bases, with 20 bases between them. Germline V gene sequence: CDR1 SGHRS, CDR2 YFSETQ. The CDR3 sequence is CASSLGLRSSREETQYF. The CDR3 DNA reads as TGCGCCAGCAGCTTGGGTTTACGGTCCTCGAGGGAGGAGACCCAGTACTTC.

The CDR3 coding sequence is TGTGCCAGCCCCGGGGACACAGATACGCAGTATTTT. This sequence encodes CASPGDTDTQYF. The V and J genes are TRBV6-5 and TRBJ2-3; D is possibly TRBD2 (5 bases). Germline lookup yields CDR1 MNHEY and CDR2 SVGAGI. V was pared by 8 bases and J by 2 bases, with 8 bases between. The CDR3 sequence is 12 residues long.

The chain links TRBV19 to TRBJ2-1, with TRBD1 matching over 10 bases. The CDR3 runs 14 residues. Germline assignment: CDR1 LNHDA and CDR2 SQIVND (reference sequence). Unmatched junction bases numbered 3, after V lost 4 bases and J lost 6 bases. The DNA for the CDR3 is TGTGCCAGTAGTACGACAGGGGGCCTCAATGAGCAGTTCTTC. It yields the protein CASSTTGGLNEQFF. Using reference TRBV19 and TRBJ2-1 for the parts outside the CDR3, the full variable domain is DGGITQSPKYLFRKEGQNVTLSCEQNLNHDAMYWYRQDPGQGLRLIYYSQIVNDFQKGDIAEGYSVSREKKESFPLTVTSAQKNPTAFYLCASSTTGGLNEQFFGPGTRLTVL.